This T cell receptor (beta chain) was recovered during a study of naive and memory T cell subsets. Study results and limitations: Between naive and memory subsets, TCR abundance power law exponents differed. In CD4 and CD8 cells, diversity dropped from naive through EMRA. A few larger clonotypes appeared in naive repertoires, especially CD8, possibly memory cells re-expressing CD45RA.

This clonotype has just a few counts. Its matching antigen is unknown. Two oligonucleotides, mixed equimolar, formed the beta constant-region primer covering TRBC1 and TRBC2. Ligated cDNA was amplified by four rounds of PCR with nested alpha and beta constant-region primers and SP2. TCRdb ran MiXCR on the UMI-ligation and nested PCR reads and lists one entry per CDR3 protein. Here the sample spans roughly 150,000 distinct CDR3 sequences, 15% to 25% being singletons. Four subsets defined by CD45RA and CD27 were sorted after CD3, CD4, CD8 and live/dead staining. The clonotype comes from a human donor in good health. What was sequenced was naive CD8+ T cells from blood.

The CDR3, as DNA: TGTGCCAGCAGCTCAGGGACGACGGTCTCCTACGAGCAGTACTTC. It codes for CASSSGTTVSYEQYF. The rearrangement joins TRBV11-2 to TRBJ2-7, with D tentatively TRBD1 or TRBD2 (5 bases each). Trimming removed 4 bases at V and 0 bases at J, with 13 bases between. From germline, CDR1 is SGHAT and CDR2 FQNNGV. The CDR3 runs 15 residues.